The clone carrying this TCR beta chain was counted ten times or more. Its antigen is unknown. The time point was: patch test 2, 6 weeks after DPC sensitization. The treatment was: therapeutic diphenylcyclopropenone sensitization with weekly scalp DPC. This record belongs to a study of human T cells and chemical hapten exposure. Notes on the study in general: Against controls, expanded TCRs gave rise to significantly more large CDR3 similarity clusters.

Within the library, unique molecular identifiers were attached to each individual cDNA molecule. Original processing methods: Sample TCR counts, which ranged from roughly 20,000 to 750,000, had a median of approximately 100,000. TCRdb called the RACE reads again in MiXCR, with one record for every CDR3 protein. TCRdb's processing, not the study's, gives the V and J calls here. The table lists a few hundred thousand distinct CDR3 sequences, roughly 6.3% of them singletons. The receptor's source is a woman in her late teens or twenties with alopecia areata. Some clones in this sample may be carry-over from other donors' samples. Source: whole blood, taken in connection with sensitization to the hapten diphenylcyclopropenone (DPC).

The CDR3 reads CSARDAGLAGLSSYNEQFF. The DNA of the CDR3 is TGCAGTGCTAGAGATGCAGGACTAGCGGGCCTTAGCTCCTACAATGAGCAGTTCTTC. The chain links TRBV20-1 to TRBJ2-1, with TRBD2 matching over 11 bases. From germline, CDR1 is DFQATT and CDR2 SNEGSKA (reference sequence). V shed 0 bases and J 0 bases; nucleotides not matched to a gene: 10. The CDR3 spans 19 residues.